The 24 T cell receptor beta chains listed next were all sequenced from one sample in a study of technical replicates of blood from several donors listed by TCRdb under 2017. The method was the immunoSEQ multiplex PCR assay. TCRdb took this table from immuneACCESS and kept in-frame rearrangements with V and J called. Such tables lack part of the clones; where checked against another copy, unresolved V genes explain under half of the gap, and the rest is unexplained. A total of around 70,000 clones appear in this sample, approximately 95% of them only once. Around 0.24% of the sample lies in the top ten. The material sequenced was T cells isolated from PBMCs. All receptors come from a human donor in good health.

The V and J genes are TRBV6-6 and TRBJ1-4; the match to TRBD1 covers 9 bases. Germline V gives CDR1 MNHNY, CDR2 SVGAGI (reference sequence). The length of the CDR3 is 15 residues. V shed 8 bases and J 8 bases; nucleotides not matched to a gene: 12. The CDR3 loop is CASLPQQGAGEKLFF. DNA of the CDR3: TGTGCCAGCCTCCCCCAACAGGGGGCGGGCGAAAAACTGTTTTTT.

The CDR3 reads CASSVFAGNTEAFF. CDR3 nucleotides: TGTGCCAGCAGCGTATTCGCGGGGAACACTGAAGCTTTCTTT. This chain uses TRBV9 with TRBJ1-1; D not resolved. The CDR3 contains 14 residues. Between the trimmed V and J ends, which lost 1 base and 1 base, there was a span of 8 bases. Germline V gene data show CDR1 as SGDLS and CDR2 as YYNGEE.

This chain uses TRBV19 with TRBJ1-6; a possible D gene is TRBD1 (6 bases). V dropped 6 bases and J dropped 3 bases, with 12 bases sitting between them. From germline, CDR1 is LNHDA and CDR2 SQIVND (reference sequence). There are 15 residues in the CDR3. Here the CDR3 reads CASRSQGIYNSPLHF. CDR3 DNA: TGTGCCAGTAGGTCACAGGGCATCTATAATTCACCCCTCCACTTT.

The CDR3 DNA reads TGCGCCAGCAGCTATGGGACAGAAGAGACCCAGTACTTC. It encodes CASSYGTEETQYF. The rearrangement joins TRBV5-1 to TRBJ2-5; 7 bases align to TRBD1. CDR3 length: 13 amino acids. The J segment lost 3 bases and the V segment lost 3 bases, leaving 2 bases of the junction unmatched. Looked up from germline, CDR1 is SGHRS and CDR2 is YFSETQ. Full variable domain (missing parts from reference TRBV5-1 and TRBJ2-5): KAGVTQTPRYLIKTRGQQVTLSCSPISGHRSVSWYQQTPGQGLQFLFEYFSETQRNKGNFPGRFSGRQFSNSRSEMNVSTLELGDSALYLCASSYGTEETQYFGPGTRLLVL.

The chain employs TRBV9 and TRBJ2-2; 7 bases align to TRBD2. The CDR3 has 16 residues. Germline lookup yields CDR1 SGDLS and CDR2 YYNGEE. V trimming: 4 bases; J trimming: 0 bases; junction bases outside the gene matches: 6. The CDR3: CASSLTSVANTGELFF. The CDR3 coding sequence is TGTGCCAGCAGCTTAACTAGCGTCGCGAACACCGGGGAGCTGTTTTTT.

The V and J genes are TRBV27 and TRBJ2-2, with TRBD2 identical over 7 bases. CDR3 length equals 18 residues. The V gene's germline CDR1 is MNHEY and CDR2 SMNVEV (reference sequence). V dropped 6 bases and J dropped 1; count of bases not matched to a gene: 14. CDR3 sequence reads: CASSLTYTGTMNTGELFF. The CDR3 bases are TGTGCCAGCAGCCTTACCTACACCGGGACTATGAACACCGGGGAGCTGTTTTTT.

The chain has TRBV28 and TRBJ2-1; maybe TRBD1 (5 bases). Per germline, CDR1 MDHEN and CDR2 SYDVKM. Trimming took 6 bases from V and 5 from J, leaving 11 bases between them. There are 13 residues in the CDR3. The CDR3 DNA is TGTGCCAGCAGGTGGGGCGGAAACAATGAGCAGTTCTTC. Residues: CASRWGGNNEQFF. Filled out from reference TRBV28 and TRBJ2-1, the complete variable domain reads DVKVTQSSRYLVKRTGEKVFLECVQDMDHENMFWYRQDPGLGLRLIYFSYDVKMKEKGDIPEGYSVSREKKERFSLILESASTNQTSMYLCASRWGGNNEQFFGPGTRLTVL.

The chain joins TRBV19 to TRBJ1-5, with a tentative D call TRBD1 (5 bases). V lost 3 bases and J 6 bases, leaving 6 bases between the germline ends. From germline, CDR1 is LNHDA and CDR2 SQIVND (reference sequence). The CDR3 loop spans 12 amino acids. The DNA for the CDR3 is TGTGCCAGTAGTATGGGGGGTCAGCCCCAGCATTTT. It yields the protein CASSMGGQPQHF.

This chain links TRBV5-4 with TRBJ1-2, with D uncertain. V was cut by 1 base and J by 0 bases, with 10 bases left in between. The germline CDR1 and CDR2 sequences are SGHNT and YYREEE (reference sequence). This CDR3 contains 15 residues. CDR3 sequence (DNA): TGTGCCAGCAGCTTGATGTTCGAGACTAACTATGGCTACACCTTC. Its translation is CASSLMFETNYGYTF.

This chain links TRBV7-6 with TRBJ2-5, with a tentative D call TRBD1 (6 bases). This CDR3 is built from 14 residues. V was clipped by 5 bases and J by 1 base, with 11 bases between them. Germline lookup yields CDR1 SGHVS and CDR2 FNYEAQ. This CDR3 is CASSQTTGQETQYF. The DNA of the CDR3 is TGTGCCAGCAGCCAGACGACAGGCCAAGAGACCCAGTACTTC. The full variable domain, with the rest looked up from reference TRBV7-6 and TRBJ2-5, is GAGVSQSPRYKVTKRGQDVALRCDPISGHVSLYWYRQALGQGPEFLTYFNYEAQQDKSGLPNDRFSAERPEGSISTLTIQRTEQRDSAMYRCASSQTTGQETQYFGPGTRLLVL.

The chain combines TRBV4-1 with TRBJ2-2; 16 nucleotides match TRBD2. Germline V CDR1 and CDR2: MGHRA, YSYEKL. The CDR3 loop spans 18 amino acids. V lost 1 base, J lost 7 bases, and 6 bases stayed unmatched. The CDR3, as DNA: TGCGCCAGCAGCCAAGCGGGACTAGCGGGAGGGATACTCGGGGAGCTGTTTTTT. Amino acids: CASSQAGLAGGILGELFF.

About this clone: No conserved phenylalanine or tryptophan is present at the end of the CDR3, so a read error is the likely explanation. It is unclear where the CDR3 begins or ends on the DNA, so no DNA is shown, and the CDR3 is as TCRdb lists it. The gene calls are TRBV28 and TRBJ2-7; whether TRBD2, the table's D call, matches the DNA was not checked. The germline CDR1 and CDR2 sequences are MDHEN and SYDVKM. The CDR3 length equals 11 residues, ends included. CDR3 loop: CASSAGTSLSI.

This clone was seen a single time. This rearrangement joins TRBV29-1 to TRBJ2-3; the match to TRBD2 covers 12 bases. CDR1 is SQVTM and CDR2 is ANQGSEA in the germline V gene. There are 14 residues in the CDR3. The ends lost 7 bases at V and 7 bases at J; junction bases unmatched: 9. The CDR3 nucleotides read TGCAGCGCCAGACTAGCGGGAGTCAGTTATACGCAGTATTTT. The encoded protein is CSARLAGVSYTQYF.

CDR3 loop: CAWRMGRGLIGYTF. The DNA of the CDR3 is TGTGCCTGGAGAATGGGACGGGGACTGATAGGCTACACCTTC. The rearrangement links TRBV30 to TRBJ1-2; perhaps TRBD1 as D (5 bases). The ends were cut back, 3 bases at V and 8 bases at J, with 19 bases in the middle. CDR3 length: 14 residues. Germline values: CDR1 GTSNPN, CDR2 SVGIG (reference sequence). Full variable domain (outside the CDR3, taken from reference TRBV30 and TRBJ1-2): SQTIHQWPATLVQPVGSPLSLECTVEGTSNPNLYWYRQAAGRGLQLLFYSVGIGQISSEVPQNLSASRPQDRQFILSSKKLLLSDSGFYLCAWRMGRGLIGYTFGSGTRLTVV.

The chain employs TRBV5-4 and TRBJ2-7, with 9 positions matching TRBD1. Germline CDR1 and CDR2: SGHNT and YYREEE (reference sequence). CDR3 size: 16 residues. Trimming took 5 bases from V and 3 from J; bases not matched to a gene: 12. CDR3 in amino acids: CASSSQDGTGNYEQYF. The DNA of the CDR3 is TGTGCCAGCAGTTCCCAAGACGGGACAGGGAACTACGAGCAGTACTTC.

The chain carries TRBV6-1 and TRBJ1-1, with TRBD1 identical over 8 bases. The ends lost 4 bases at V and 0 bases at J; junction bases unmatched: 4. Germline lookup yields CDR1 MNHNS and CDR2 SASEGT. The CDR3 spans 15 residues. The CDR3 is CASSGAGGLNTEAFF. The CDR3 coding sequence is TGTGCCAGCAGTGGGGCAGGGGGCCTGAACACTGAAGCTTTCTTT.

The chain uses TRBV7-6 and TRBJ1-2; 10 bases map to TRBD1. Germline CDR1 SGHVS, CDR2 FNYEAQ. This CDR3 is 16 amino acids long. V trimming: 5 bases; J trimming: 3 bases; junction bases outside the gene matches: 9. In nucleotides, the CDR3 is TGTGCCAGCAGCGGCCGGGGACAGGGGCTTGACTATGGCTACACCTTC. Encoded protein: CASSGRGQGLDYGYTF.

CDR3: CASSLALQTTYGYTF. CDR3 sequence (DNA): TGTGCCAGCAGCTTGGCCCTACAGACCACCTATGGCTACACCTTC. The chain couples TRBV5-4 to TRBJ1-2; no definite D call. This CDR3 region has 15 residues. V was shortened by 0 bases and J by 4 bases, with 13 bases between the two germline ends. CDR1 is SGHNT and CDR2 is YYREEE in the germline V gene (reference sequence).

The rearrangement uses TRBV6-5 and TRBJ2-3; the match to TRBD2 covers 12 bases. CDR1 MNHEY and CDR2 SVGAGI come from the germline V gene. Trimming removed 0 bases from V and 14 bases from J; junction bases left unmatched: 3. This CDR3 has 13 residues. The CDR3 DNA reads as TGTGCCAGCAGTTACTCCGCTAGCGGGAGGGGGTATTTT. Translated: CASSYSASGRGYF.

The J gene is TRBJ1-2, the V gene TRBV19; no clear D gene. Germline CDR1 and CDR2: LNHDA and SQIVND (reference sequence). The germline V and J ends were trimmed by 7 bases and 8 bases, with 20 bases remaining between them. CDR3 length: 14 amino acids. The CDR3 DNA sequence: TGTGCCAGTAACCGGGAGTCCCGGGCGTTGGGCTACACCTTC. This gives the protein CASNRESRALGYTF.

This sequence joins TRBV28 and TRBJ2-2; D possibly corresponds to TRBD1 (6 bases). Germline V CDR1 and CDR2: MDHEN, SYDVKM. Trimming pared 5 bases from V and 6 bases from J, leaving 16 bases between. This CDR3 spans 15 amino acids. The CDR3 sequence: CASSTGSEDAGELFF. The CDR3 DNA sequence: TGTGCCAGCAGTACAGGGTCGGAGGACGCCGGGGAGCTGTTTTTT. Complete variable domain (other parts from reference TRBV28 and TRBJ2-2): DVKVTQSSRYLVKRTGEKVFLECVQDMDHENMFWYRQDPGLGLRLIYFSYDVKMKEKGDIPEGYSVSREKKERFSLILESASTNQTSMYLCASSTGSEDAGELFFGEGSRLTVL.

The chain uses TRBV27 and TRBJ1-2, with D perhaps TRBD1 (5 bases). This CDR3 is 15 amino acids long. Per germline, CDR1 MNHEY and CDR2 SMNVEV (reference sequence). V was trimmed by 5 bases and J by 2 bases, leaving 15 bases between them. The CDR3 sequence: CASSGSDRNNYGYTF. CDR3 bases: TGTGCCAGCAGTGGATCTGACAGAAACAACTATGGCTACACCTTC.

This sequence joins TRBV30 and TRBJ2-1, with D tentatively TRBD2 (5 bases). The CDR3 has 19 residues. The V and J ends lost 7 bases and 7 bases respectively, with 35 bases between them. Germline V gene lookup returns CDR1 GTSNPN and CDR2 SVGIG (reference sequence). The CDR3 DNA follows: TGTGCCTCCAACCCCTCCGGGAATTTCCTCACCCGCGGAGGAAATGAGCAGTTCTTC. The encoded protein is CASNPSGNFLTRGGNEQFF.

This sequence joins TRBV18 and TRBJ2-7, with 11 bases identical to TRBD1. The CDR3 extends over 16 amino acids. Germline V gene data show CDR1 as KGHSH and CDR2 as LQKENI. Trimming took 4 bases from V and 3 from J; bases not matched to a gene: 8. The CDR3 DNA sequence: TGTGCCAGCTCACTGGGACAGGGGGTTTCCCACTACGAGCAGTACTTC. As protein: CASSLGQGVSHYEQYF.